This is a list of T cell receptor beta chains from one sample in a study of blood T cell repertoires in COVID-19. Here immunoSEQ multiplex PCR was the method, and the copy in TCRdb shows in-frame clones only, minus some. The table lists hundreds of thousands of clones, 85% to 90% of them singletons. Sequenced input: peripheral blood. The receptors were sampled from a woman aged 25 to 39 with COVID-19, enrolled during active disease. The CDR3 runs from the conserved cysteine through the conserved F or W.

>TRBV10-2
CASSGGLYSNQPQHF
>TRBV30
CAWSKGSDGNTIYF
>TRBV7-2
CASSTSSYEQYF
>TRBV30
CAASRDSYEQYF
>TRBV28
CASSLKRGLGETQYF
>TRBV7-2
CASSSPTAYGALNTEAFF
>TRBV5-1
CASSLNGGGIQETQYF
>TRBV19
CASSIAGSGYTF
>TRBV28
CASSPRTSGGTYTGELFF
>TRBV9
CASSVGGGPTGELFF
>TRBV29-1
CSVGADDNQPQHF
>TRBV5-1
CASSLARQGTDTQYF
>TRBV12-5
CASGLVKLAGKSLQETQYF
>TRBV30
CAWSVGAGSNEQFF
>TRBV2
CASIAGGTGDRNGYTF
>TRBV4-2
CASSPSGGGVDTQYF
>TRBV6-4
CASSARSGGPGDTQYF
>TRBV28
CASRITGFQPQHF
>TRBV11-3
CASSSRRGLNTGELFF
>TRBV20-1
CSSRTNYGYTF
>TRBV4-2
CASSQDLNTDTQYF
>TRBV24-1
CATSDPSHTGELFF
>TRBV19
CASSKNRDGTSGVSSYNEQFF
>TRBV29-1
CSVVDRGRTDTQYF
>TRBV5-1
CASSLRTGMNTEAFF
>TRBV5-1
CASSLQGSSGNTIYF
>TRBV20-1
CSASQGQNSPLHF
>TRBV14
CASSLTPEGWNEKLFF
>TRBV27
CASRDIAGARDTQYF
>TRBV11-3
CASSRYITGIEYQETQYF
>TRBV5-4
CASSPRANYGYTF
>TRBV9
CASSVAGSTGTGEAFF
>TRBV6-5
CASRPTGHQPQHF
>TRBV7-2
CASSLGGGNTGELFF
>TRBV18
CASSPRRWETQYF
>TRBV10-3
CAISESGQGDSPLHF
>TRBV3-1/TRBV3-2
CASSQRRETQYF
>TRBV30
CAWSVGGSGAGELFF
>TRBV2
CASRGTGTNYGYTF
>TRBV28
CASSLSLSPNQPQHF
>TRBV6-5
CASSFGQASYNEQFF
>TRBV18
CASSPARRGTSGWSEQFF
>TRBV27
CASSSGEGLHEQYF
>TRBV6-6
CASSYSGRNTEAFF
>TRBV29-1
CSVEGAGTEAFF
>TRBV19
CASMKVAGGEQFF
>TRBV28
CASSTGQGALSTDTQYF
>TRBV19
CASSIGFGGGGTEAFF